These T cell receptor beta chains were read from a single sample in a study of ipilimumab plus nivolumab after autologous stem cell transplantation. Sequencing used immunoSEQ multiplex PCR; TCRdb keeps in-frame clones, though not all of them. The top ten clones hold less than 2.5% of a sample with approximately 80,000 clones, approximately 86% of them seen once. The material was PBMCs, obtained in a trial of ipilimumab plus nivolumab as post-transplant consolidation. All receptors come from a male donor with diffuse large B-cell lymphoma. The CDR3 runs from the conserved cysteine through the conserved F or W. Each record gives: V gene, CDR3 length, clone size, J gene, D gene, CDR3 DNA, CDR3 protein. D genes are given only for firm matches. Not all rows give a size; the values are once, few, many and, for expanded clones, a class.

TRBV2,14,-,TRBJ2-3,-,TGTGCCAGCAATAAGAGGGGACGTTCAGATACGCAGTATTTT,CASNKRGRSDTQYF
TRBV5-8,13,-,TRBJ2-5,TRBD1,TGTGCCAGCAGCGGGACAGTTAAAGAGACCCAGTACTTC,CASSGTVKETQYF
TRBV7-8,15,few,TRBJ2-1,TRBD1,TGTGCCAGCAGCCCCCAACCCGACAGGGGGAATGAGCAGTTCTTC,CASSPQPDRGNEQFF
TRBV19,13,-,TRBJ1-4,TRBD1,TGTGCCAGTAGTCTGACAGGGCTCGAAAAACTGTTTTTT,CASSLTGLEKLFF
TRBV5-1,14,-,TRBJ1-1,TRBD1,TGCGCCAGCAGCCGAGACAGGGGTTACACTGAAGCTTTCTTT,CASSRDRGYTEAFF
TRBV11-2,16,-,TRBJ2-6,-,TGTGCCAGCAGCCGCCCTCGGGTGGGTGGGGCCAACGTCCTGACTTTC,CASSRPRVGGANVLTF
TRBV7-8,14,-,TRBJ2-1,-,TGTGCCAGCAGCTTAGTTTACCAGTACGATGAGCAGTTCTTC,CASSLVYQYDEQFF
TRBV6-1,16,-,TRBJ2-3,-,TGTGCCAGCAGTGAATTTGGGGGCGTTTTAACAGATACGCAGTATTTT,CASSEFGGVLTDTQYF
TRBV6-5,15,-,TRBJ1-2,-,TGTGCCAGCAGTATCCCGGGGAGGGCCAACTATGGCTACACCTTC,CASSIPGRANYGYTF
TRBV5-5,15,-,TRBJ2-5,TRBD1,TGTGCCAGCAGCTTGGGTACAGGGGGGAAAGAGACCCAGTACTTC,CASSLGTGGKETQYF
TRBV4-1,13,-,TRBJ2-5,-,TGCGCCAGCAGTGGGGGCGCCTCTAGGGAGCAGTACTTC,CASSGGASREQYF
TRBV5-1,17,-,TRBJ2-1,-,TGCGCCAGCAGCTTGGCGGCGGACTCTACTACCTACAATGAGCAGTTCTTC,CASSLAADSTTYNEQFF
TRBV5-5,12,-,TRBJ1-2,-,TGTGCCAGCAGCCCGGACAGAGATGGCTACACCTTC,CASSPDRDGYTF
TRBV20-1,11,-,TRBJ2-7,-,TGCAGTGCTAGTCCCTCCTACGAGCAGTACTTC,CSASPSYEQYF
TRBV4-3,15,-,TRBJ1-3,-,TGCGCCAGCAGCCAATATATACTGACAGGAAACACCATATATTTT,CASSQYILTGNTIYF
TRBV2,15,-,TRBJ2-1,-,TGTGCCAGCAGTGAGAAGGGGGTTTCCTACAATGAGCAGTTCTTC,CASSEKGVSYNEQFF
TRBV5-1,13,-,TRBJ1-2,-,TGCGCCAGCAGCTTTGAGGGGTCGGCTGGCTACACCTTC,CASSFEGSAGYTF
TRBV7-6,15,-,TRBJ2-1,TRBD2,TGTGCCAGCAGCTTAGGGGCTAGCGGGGGCGGTGAGCAGTTCTTC,CASSLGASGGGEQFF
TRBV6-5,15,-,TRBJ2-3,-,TGTGCCAGCAGTTACTCGAGACTGATCACAGATACGCAGTATTTT,CASSYSRLITDTQYF
TRBV27,14,-,TRBJ2-7,-,TGTGCCAGCACTGCAAACTGGCTTTCGGGCGAGCAGTACTTC,CASTANWLSGEQYF
TRBV6-1,13,-,TRBJ1-1,TRBD1,TGTGCCAGCAGCTTGACAGGGGCCTCTGAAGCTTTCTTT,CASSLTGASEAFF
TRBV6-1,13,-,TRBJ2-1,-,TGTGCCAGCAGTATAATAGTTTCGAGTGAGCAGTTCTTC,CASSIIVSSEQFF
TRBV11-2,16,-,TRBJ2-2,-,TGTGCCAGCAGCCGCTTGGACAGATTGAACACCGGGGAGCTGTTTTTT,CASSRLDRLNTGELFF
TRBV4-1,14,-,TRBJ1-2,-,TGCGCCAGCAGCCGGGAGGAAGGGGGCTATGGCTACACCTTC,CASSREEGGYGYTF
TRBV10-3,15,-,TRBJ2-5,TRBD1,TGTGCCATCAGGACCGGGACAGGGGGCGTGGAGACCCAGTACTTC,CAIRTGTGGVETQYF
TRBV4-2,15,-,TRBJ1-2,-,TGTGCCAGCAGCCAAGTCGAACCGCCCTCGGGAGGCTACACCTTC,CASSQVEPPSGGYTF